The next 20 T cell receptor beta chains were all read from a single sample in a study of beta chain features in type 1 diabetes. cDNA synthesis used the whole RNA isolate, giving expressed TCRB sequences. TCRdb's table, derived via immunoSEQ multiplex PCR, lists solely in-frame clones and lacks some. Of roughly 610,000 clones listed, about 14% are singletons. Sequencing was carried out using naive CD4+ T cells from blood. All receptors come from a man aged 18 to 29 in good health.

CDR3: CASSLGQGRGEQYF. DNA of the CDR3: TGTGCCAGCAGCTTAGGACAGGGAAGGGGCGAGCAGTACTTC. The rearrangement links TRBV7-9 to TRBJ2-7, with 7 bases that match TRBD1. V was clipped by 1 base and J by 6 bases; unmatched bases: 6. The CDR3 spans 14 residues. Germline CDR1 is SEHNR and CDR2 is FQNEAQ (reference sequence).

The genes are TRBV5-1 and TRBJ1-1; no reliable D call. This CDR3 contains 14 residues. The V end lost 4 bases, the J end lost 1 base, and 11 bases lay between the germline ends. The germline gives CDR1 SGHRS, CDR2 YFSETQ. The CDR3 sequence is CASSADSGNTEAFF. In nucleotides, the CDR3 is TGCGCCAGCAGCGCGGACTCGGGGAACACTGAAGCTTTCTTT.

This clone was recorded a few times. The CDR3: CASGLVGRVVEGPFF. The CDR3 DNA reads as TGTGCTAGTGGTTTGGTTGGACGCGTGGTAGAGGGGCCGTTCTTC. This rearrangement joins TRBV12-5 to TRBJ2-1; the D call may be TRBD1 or TRBD2 (5 bases each). Trimming removed 0 bases from V and 15 bases from J, with 21 bases in between. There are 15 residues in the CDR3. Germline-derived CDR1 and CDR2 are LGHNT and FRNRAP.

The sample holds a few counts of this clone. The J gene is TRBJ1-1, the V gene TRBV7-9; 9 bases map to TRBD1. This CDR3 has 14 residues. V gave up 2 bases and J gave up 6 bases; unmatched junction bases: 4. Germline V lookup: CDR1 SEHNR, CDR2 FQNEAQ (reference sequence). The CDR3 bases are TGTGCCAGCAGCTTAAAACAGGGGGCTGCTGAAGCTTTCTTT. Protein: CASSLKQGAAEAFF.

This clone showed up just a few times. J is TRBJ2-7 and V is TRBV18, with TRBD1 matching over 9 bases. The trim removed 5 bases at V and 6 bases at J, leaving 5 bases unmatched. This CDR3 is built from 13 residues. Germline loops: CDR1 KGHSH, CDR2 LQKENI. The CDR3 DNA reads TGTGCCAGCTCAGGACAGGGGAATGGCGAGCAGTACTTC. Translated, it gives CASSGQGNGEQYF.

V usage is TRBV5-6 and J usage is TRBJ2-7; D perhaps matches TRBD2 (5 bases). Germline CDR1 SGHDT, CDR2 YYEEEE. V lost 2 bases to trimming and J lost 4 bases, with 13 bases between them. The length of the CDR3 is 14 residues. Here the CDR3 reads CASSLIGQRYEQYF. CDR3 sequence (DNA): TGTGCCAGCAGCTTAATAGGCCAGCGGTACGAGCAGTACTTC.

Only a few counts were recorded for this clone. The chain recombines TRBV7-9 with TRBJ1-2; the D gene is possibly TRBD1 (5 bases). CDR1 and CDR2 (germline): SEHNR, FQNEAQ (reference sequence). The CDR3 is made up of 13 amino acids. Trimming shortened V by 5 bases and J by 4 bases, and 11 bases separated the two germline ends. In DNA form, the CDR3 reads TGTGCCAGCAGCCAAAGCAGGGCCTATGGCTACACCTTC. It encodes CASSQSRAYGYTF.

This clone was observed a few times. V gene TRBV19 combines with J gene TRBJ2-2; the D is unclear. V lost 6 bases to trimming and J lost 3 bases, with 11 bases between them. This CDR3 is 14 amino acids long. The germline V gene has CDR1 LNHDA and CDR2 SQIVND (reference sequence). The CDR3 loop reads CASRRITDTGELFF. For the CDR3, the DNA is TGTGCCAGTAGGAGGATCACGGACACCGGGGAGCTGTTTTTT.

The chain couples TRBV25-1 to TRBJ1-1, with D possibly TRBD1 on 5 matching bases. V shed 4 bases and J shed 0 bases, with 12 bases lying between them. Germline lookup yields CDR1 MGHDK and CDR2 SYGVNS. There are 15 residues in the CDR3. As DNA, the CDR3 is TGTGCCAGCAGTGGGGGGGAACCCATGAACACTGAAGCTTTCTTT. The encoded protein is CASSGGEPMNTEAFF.

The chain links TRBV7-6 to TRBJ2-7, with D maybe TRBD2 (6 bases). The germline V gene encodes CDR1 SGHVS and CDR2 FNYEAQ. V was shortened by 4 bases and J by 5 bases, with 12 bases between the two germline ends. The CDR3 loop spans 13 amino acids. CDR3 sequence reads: CASSSTAGNEQYF. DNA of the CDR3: TGTGCCAGCAGCTCAACGGCGGGAAACGAGCAGTACTTC.

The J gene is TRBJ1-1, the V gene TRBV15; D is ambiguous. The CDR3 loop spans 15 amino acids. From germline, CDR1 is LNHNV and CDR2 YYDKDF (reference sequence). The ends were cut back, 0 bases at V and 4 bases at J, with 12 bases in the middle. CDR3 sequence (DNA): TGTGCCACCAGCAGAGATGTCTTCTTTGGCACTGAAGCTTTCTTT. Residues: CATSRDVFFGTEAFF.

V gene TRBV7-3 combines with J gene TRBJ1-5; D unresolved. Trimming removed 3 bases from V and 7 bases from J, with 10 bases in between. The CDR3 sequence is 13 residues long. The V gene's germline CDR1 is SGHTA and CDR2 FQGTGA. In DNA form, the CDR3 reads TGTGCCAGCAGCTTTAACTCAGACCAGCCCCAGCATTTT. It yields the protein CASSFNSDQPQHF.

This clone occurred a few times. For the CDR3, the DNA is TGCAGCGTTGACTCTACCGGACTAGCGGGGGAAGGAAAGTTCTTC. This sequence encodes CSVDSTGLAGEGKFF. The chain employs TRBV29-1 and TRBJ2-1, with TRBD2 matching over 13 bases. Germline V gene lookup returns CDR1 SQVTM and CDR2 ANQGSEA. The CDR3 is 15 residues long. V gave up 3 bases and J gave up 14 bases; unmatched junction bases: 13.

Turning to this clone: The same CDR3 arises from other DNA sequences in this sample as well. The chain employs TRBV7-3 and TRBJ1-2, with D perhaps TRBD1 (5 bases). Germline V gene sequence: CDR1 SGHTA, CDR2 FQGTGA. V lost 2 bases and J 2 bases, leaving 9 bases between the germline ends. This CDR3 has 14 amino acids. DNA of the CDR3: TGTGCCAGCAGCTTAGGCGCAGGGAACTATGGCTACACCTTC. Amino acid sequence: CASSLGAGNYGYTF.

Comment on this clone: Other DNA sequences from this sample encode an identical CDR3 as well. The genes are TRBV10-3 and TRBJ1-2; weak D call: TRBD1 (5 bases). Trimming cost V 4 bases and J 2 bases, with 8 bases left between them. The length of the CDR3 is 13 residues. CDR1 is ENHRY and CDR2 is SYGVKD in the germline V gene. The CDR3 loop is CAISGRGNYGYTF. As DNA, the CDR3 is TGTGCCATCAGTGGTCGGGGGAACTATGGCTACACCTTC.

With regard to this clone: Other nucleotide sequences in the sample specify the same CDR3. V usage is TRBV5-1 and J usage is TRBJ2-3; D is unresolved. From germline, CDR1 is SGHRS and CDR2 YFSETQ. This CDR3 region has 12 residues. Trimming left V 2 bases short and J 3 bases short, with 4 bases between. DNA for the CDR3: TGCGCCAGCAGCTTAAAGACAGATACGCAGTATTTT. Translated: CASSLKTDTQYF.

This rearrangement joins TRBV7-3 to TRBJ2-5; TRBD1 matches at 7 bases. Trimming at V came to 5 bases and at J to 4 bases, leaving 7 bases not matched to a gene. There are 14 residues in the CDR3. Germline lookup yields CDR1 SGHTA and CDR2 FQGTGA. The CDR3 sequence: CASSPQGSGETQYF. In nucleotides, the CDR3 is TGTGCCAGCAGCCCACAGGGGTCTGGAGAGACCCAGTACTTC.

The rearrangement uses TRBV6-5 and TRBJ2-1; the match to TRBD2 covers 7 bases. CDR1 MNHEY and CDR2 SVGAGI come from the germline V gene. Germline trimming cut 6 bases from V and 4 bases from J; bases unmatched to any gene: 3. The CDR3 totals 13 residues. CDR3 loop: CASRTGGYNEQFF. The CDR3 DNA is TGTGCCAGCAGAACCGGGGGGTACAATGAGCAGTTCTTC.

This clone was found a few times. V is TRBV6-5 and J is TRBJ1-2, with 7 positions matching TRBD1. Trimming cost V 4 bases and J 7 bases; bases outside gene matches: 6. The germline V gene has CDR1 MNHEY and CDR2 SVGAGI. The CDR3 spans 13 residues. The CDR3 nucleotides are TGTGCCAGCAGTTCCAACAGGGGCGGTGGCTACACCTTC. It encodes CASSSNRGGGYTF.

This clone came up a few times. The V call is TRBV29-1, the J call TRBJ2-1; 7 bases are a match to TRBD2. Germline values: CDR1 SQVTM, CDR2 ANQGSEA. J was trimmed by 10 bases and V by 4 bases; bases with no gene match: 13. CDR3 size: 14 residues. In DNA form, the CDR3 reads TGCAGCGTTGTGACTTTAGCGGGCCGGTCCGAGCAGTTCTTC. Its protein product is CSVVTLAGRSEQFF.